The 9 T cell receptor beta chains given below trace back to one sample, sequenced in a study of response to subunit inactivated influenza vaccine. Each CDR3 protein gets one entry after TCRdb re-called the RT-PCR reads with MiXCR. Here the sample spans just under 550,000 distinct CDR3 sequences, roughly 25% being singletons. Separately, the same data were catalogued under a study of T cells expressing NK-cell markers. That publication notes: UMI-tagged 5'RACE template switching yielded the TCR beta cDNA.

The material was CD4+ T cells sorted from PBMCs, obtained 11 to 12 days after vaccination. All receptors derive from a man aged 50-60 years who received an inactivated influenza vaccine.

This chain connects TRBV28 to TRBJ1-6; D may be TRBD1 (5 bases). Germline CDR1 and CDR2: MDHEN and SYDVKM. V was clipped by 6 bases and J by 13 bases, with 13 bases between them. CDR3 length: 12 residues. CDR3 nucleotides: TGTGCCAGCAGACGCCCCCGGGGGCCCCTCCACTTT. Translated, it gives CASRRPRGPLHF.

This clonotype was counted many times. The DNA of the CDR3 is TGTGCCAGCAGTTATATGCTGGGGGGAAATCAGCCCCAGCATTTT. Amino acid sequence: CASSYMLGGNQPQHF. The chain is built from TRBV6-2 or TRBV6-3 and TRBJ1-5; tentative D call: TRBD1 (5 bases). V dropped 3 bases and J dropped 4 bases, with 13 bases sitting between them. Germline V gives CDR1 MNHEY, CDR2 SVGEGT. The CDR3 is made up of 15 amino acids.

The chain recombines TRBV6-2 or TRBV6-3 with TRBJ2-3, with D perhaps matching TRBD1 (5 bases). CDR1 MNHEY and CDR2 SVGEGT come from the germline V gene. The CDR3 loop spans 15 amino acids. V lost 7 bases to trimming and J lost 4 bases, with 18 bases between them. The CDR3 loop reads CASNQRNVGADTQYF. The CDR3 bases are TGTGCCAGCAATCAACGGAACGTAGGGGCAGATACGCAGTATTTT.

This chain links TRBV20-1 with TRBJ2-6; the D gene is possibly TRBD2 (6 bases). The CDR3 totals 14 residues. Per the germline V gene, CDR1 is DFQATT and CDR2 is SNEGSKA (reference sequence). Trimming took off 6 bases at V and 4 bases at J, with 13 bases between the two ends. The CDR3 nucleotides read TGCAGTGCCATGGCGGGGAACGGGGCCAACGTCCTGACTTTC. This sequence encodes CSAMAGNGANVLTF.

The chain links TRBV7-2 to TRBJ1-2; D not certain. Per germline, CDR1 SGHTA and CDR2 FQGNSA. Trimming cost V 2 bases and J 4 bases, with 17 bases left between them. This CDR3 is built from 16 residues. The CDR3 DNA is TGTGCCAGCAGCTTAAGTATATCTCGAGAAGCCTATGGCTACACCTTC. Translated, it gives CASSLSISREAYGYTF. Full variable domain (missing parts from reference TRBV7-2 and TRBJ1-2): GAGVSQSPSNKVTEKGKDVELRCDPISGHTALYWYRQSLGQGLEFLIYFQGNSAPDKSGLPSDRFSAERTGGSVSTLTIQRTQQEDSAVYLCASSLSISREAYGYTFGSGTRLTVV.

This rearrangement joins TRBV18 to TRBJ2-1, with unresolved D. V lost 2 bases to trimming and J lost 9 bases, with 8 bases between them. The CDR3 has 12 residues. The germline CDR1 and CDR2 sequences are KGHSH and LQKENI. The CDR3 here is CASSPWAPEQFF. In DNA form, the CDR3 reads TGTGCCAGCTCACCATGGGCCCCTGAGCAGTTCTTC.

This chain joins TRBV10-3 and TRBJ2-1, with D unresolved. The CDR3 extends over 14 amino acids. Trimming removed 10 bases at V and 3 bases at J, with 16 bases between. Germline assignment: CDR1 ENHRY and CDR2 SYGVKD. The chain's CDR3 is CATQGAGRYNEQFF. The CDR3 DNA reads TGTGCCACACAAGGTGCAGGTCGCTACAATGAGCAGTTCTTC.

This clonotype was seen more than once but under ten times. The chain employs TRBV20-1 and TRBJ2-3; 11 bases fit TRBD2. CDR3 length: 15 amino acids. With 5 bases clipped from V and 1 base from J, the junction kept 5 bases outside the gene matches. The V gene's germline CDR1 is DFQATT and CDR2 SNEGSKA (reference sequence). The CDR3: CSAGISGGGTDTQYF. DNA of the CDR3: TGCAGTGCTGGGATTAGCGGGGGGGGCACAGATACGCAGTATTTT.

The rearrangement links TRBV18 to TRBJ2-1, with 7 bases aligning to TRBD2. V lost 0 bases, J lost 7 bases, and 9 bases stayed unmatched. This CDR3 is built from 16 residues. Germline V CDR1 and CDR2: KGHSH, LQKENI. The CDR3 loop reads CASSPPGLGLVNEQFF. CDR3 coding DNA: TGTGCCAGCTCACCACCCGGACTAGGGCTTGTTAATGAGCAGTTCTTC.